Reported below is one T cell receptor (beta chain). The antigen this receptor binds is unknown. There are no base qualities to consult, and no much larger clone falls within one base. TCRbeta CDR3 regions were amplified from genomic DNA using the immunoSEQ Assay, a bias-controlled multiplex PCR. The study's processing was this. The number of nucleated cells in each sample was estimated from the amplification of reference gene primers within the assay. Sequence reads were collapsed and filtered to measure the absolute abundance of every unique TCRbeta CDR3 rearrangement. Productive Simpson clonality was computed per sample as the square root of Simpson's diversity index over productive rearrangements. TCRdb took over this immuneACCESS table, retaining in-frame rearrangements with V and J assigned. Such tables are incomplete; in checked studies, under half of the missing clones stem from an unresolved V gene, and the remainder is unexplained. For V, J and clone size, that table is used; D and trimming come from the DNA. In this sample the table shows around 250,000 clones, about 86% of which occur a single time. The ten largest account for roughly 4% of the sample.

The V and J ends are trimmed by 3 bases and 9 bases, leaving 17 bases between them. Inclusive of the bounding cysteine and phenylalanine, the CDR3 is 14 residues long. Here the CDR3 DNA is all that survives: 42 bases in frame from base 1. According to the germline V gene, CDR1 reads MGHRA and CDR2 reads YSYEKL. This specimen belongs to a study of blood T cell repertoires in COVID-19 (dated by TCRdb to between 2020 and 2021). Study-wide context: Samples from collaborators originated in the United States, Italy and Spain and spanned both the acute and convalescent phases of COVID-19. The prospective study material was composed of cDNA or gDNA derived from T cells, B-cell-depleted T cells, or PBMCs. Subjects who had been exposed to COVID-19, were actively infected with it, or had recovered from it provided the deeply sampled blood TCRbeta repertoires that made up the dataset. The repertoires were released in a freely available public database meant as a resource for research on the immune response to SARS-CoV-2. Samples came from the ongoing ImmuneRACE study (first 160 participants) plus 1,254 subjects from 6 global collaborators. Nearly every sample came with metadata listing a de-identified subject ID, COVID-19 status, age in years and sex. HLA class I and class II types, where available, came from metadata supplied by the sample provider rather than from assay-based typing. Results the study describes overall, beyond this receptor: The quantity of clinical and demographic metadata differed by source and by participant and was supplied without curation.

In the prospective study, participants were roughly 18 to 90 years old, resided in fewer than 25 geographic areas of the United States, and were enrolled through a virtual design. Cohort assignment in the prospective study relied on participant-reported clinical history from a screening survey and a study questionnaire. In the prospective study, whole blood, serum and a nasopharyngeal or oropharyngeal swab were collected from each participant by mobile phlebotomists. Participants in the prospective study had the option to provide additional blood draws and questionnaires over a roughly two-month period. Before DNA extraction, prospective study blood samples were shipped either frozen or at room temperature.

The sequence links TRBV4-1 to TRBJ1-1, with TRBD1 tentatively as D gene (5 bases match). The sample consisted of PBMCs or T cells enriched from blood (not recorded which). The clonotype was recovered from a man younger than 40 with acute COVID-19. The DNA sequence is as follows: TGCGCCAGCAGCCAGGTGGGACCCGGGAGGAAAGCTTTCTTT. It encodes CASSQVGPGRKAFF.